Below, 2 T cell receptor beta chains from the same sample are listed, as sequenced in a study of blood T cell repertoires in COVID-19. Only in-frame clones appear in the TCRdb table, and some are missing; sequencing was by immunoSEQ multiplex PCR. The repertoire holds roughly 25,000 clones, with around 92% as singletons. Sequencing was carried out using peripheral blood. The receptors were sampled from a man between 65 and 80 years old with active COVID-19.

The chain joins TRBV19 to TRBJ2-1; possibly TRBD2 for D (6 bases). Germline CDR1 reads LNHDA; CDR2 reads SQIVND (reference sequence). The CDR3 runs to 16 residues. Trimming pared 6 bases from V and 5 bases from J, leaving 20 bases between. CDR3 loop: CASSPQRWEVNNEQFF. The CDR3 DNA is TGTGCCAGTAGCCCTCAAAGGTGGGAGGTCAACAATGAGCAGTTCTTC.

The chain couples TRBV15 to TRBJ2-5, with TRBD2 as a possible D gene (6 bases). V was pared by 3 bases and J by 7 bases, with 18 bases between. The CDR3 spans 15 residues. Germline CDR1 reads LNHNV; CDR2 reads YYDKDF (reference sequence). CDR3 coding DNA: TGTGCCACCAGCAGGGAGGGTCAGGGAGATGCGACCCAGTACTTC. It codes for CATSREGQGDATQYF.